This TCR beta chain emerged from a study of cytomegalovirus exposure and HLA in healthy donors. Findings and caveats of the study: A later analysis reportedly found that, within productive TCRs, an Asian-associated ancestry cluster had fewer N-insertions than the mean observed across the roughly 690 donors. A few of the chains that were CMV-associated were confirmed in vitro to be specific for CMV antigens. Beyond CMV serostatus, there was no information to go on about immune exposure. Earlier findings revealed that most TCR beta V segments proved productive either about 87% or about 30% of the time.

A word on this clone: Its antigen is as yet unknown. The germline gene is not matched at one end of the junction; a read error may be the cause.

The PCR was carried out with 60 Vbeta primers and 13 Jbeta primers. Assay used: immunoSEQ multiplex PCR; TCRdb lists only in-frame clones, some missing. Of roughly 240,000 clones in the sample, approximately 81% were seen once. The sequencing input was PBMCs. The TCR originated in a girl aged 2 to 9 in good health and CMV-seronegative.

CDR3 coding DNA: TGTGCCGGCAGTGTAAGCCACCCATATAATCAGCCCCAGCATTTT. This codes for CAGSVSHPYNQPQHF. V is TRBV6-1 and J is TRBJ1-5; D is uncertain. Germline V lookup: CDR1 MNHNS, CDR2 SASEGT. The CDR3 has 15 residues.